This T cell receptor (beta chain) was recorded in a study of early T cells in non-severe SARS-CoV-2 infection. About the research overall: Unpaired chains resulted from sequencing bulk RNA of unsorted whole blood.

Trimming removed 3 bases at V and 0 bases at J, with 12 bases between. This CDR3 spans 17 amino acids. Germline V lookup: CDR1 MGHRA, CDR2 YSYEKL. As part of library construction, unique molecular identifiers were attached to individual cDNA molecules. One entry per CDR3 protein, called by TCRdb with MiXCR from the 5' RACE reads. The repertoire includes about 30,000 distinct CDR3 sequences, 3% to 5% of them detected once, and more than 8% sits in the top ten. This clonotype was detected many times. The V and J genes are TRBV4-1 and TRBJ1-6, with D hard to call. The clonotype was recovered from an adult who was a healthcare worker with PCR-confirmed SARS-CoV-2 infection or an uninfected control (not recorded which). Sequenced material: whole blood. CDR3 protein: CASSQKSQSSYNSPLHF. CDR3 bases: TGCGCCAGCAGCCAGAAGTCTCAGAGCTCCTATAATTCACCCCTCCACTTT.